This T cell receptor beta chain was obtained from a study of cytomegalovirus exposure and HLA in healthy donors. Study information: The roughly 660 first-cohort repertoires shared a platform with the approximately 130 validation repertoires, as reported in a later analysis.

On this clone: Its target is not known.

The repertoire was sequenced with immunoSEQ multiplex PCR; TCRdb's copy has only in-frame clones and lacks some. The table lists 130,000 to 150,000 clones, just under 85% of them singletons. Germline-derived CDR1 and CDR2 are SGHRS and YFSETQ. The V gene end was trimmed by 2 bases and the J gene end by 8 bases; junction bases not matched to a gene: 10. The CDR3 has 16 residues. Separation from the approximately 690-subject first cohort characterized the roughly 120-subject validation cohort, to which the donors belonged. General study findings and limits: Across donors, most TCRs were seen rarely, yet some public ones were widespread. The authors enumerated 150 to 200 TCR beta chains as linked to cytomegalovirus.

The TCR comes from a woman aged 30 to 39 in good health and CMV-seronegative. The sample comprised PBMCs. The chain has TRBV5-1 and TRBJ2-1; 10 nucleotides agree with TRBD2. CDR3 nucleotides: TGCGCCAGCAGCTTCGGGAGCGGGGGGGCGGTGGATGAGCAGTTCTTC. This codes for CASSFGSGGAVDEQFF.